A single sample gave rise to the 24 T cell receptor beta chains below, sequenced in a study of human T cells and chemical hapten exposure. Total RNA was isolated from whole blood that had not been fractionated. Via MiXCR, TCRdb re-called the 5' RACE reads, giving one row per CDR3 protein. The repertoire holds roughly 82,000 distinct CDR3 sequences, with 15% to 20% as singletons. The receptors were sampled from a female donor in good health.

The V gene is TRBV6-6, the J gene TRBJ1-1; no firm D call. Trimming pared 6 bases from V and 3 bases from J, leaving 14 bases between. Germline values: CDR1 MNHNY, CDR2 SVGAGI (reference sequence). There are 14 residues in the CDR3. DNA for the CDR3: TGTGCCAGCAGCCGCCCAATGGAGGACACTGAAGCTTTCTTT. This translates into CASSRPMEDTEAFF.

This clonotype was seen more than once but under ten times. The chain is built from TRBV7-9 and TRBJ1-1, with D uncertain. CDR1 SEHNR and CDR2 FQNEAQ come from the germline V gene (reference sequence). This CDR3 contains 14 residues. The germline V and J ends were trimmed by 1 base and 0 bases, with 6 bases remaining between them. CDR3 in amino acids: CASSLGGLNTEAFF. CDR3 in DNA: TGTGCCAGCAGCTTAGGCGGTCTGAACACTGAAGCTTTCTTT. Combining the CDR3 with reference TRBV7-9 and TRBJ1-1 gives the whole variable domain DTGVSQNPRHKITKRGQNVTFRCDPISEHNRLYWYRQTLGQGPEFLTYFQNEAQLEKSRLLSDRFSAERPKGSFSTLEIQRTEQGDSAMYLCASSLGGLNTEAFFGQGTRLTVV.

This sequence joins TRBV20-1 and TRBJ2-7, with 15 bases lining up with TRBD2. Trimming at V came to 1 base and at J to 3 bases, leaving 13 bases not matched to a gene. The CDR3 covers 19 residues. The germline gives CDR1 DFQATT, CDR2 SNEGSKA (reference sequence). The CDR3 region has the DNA TGCAGTGCTAGAGCCCCTCGGACTAGCGGGAGGGCGCCCGGCTACGAGCAGTACTTC. Protein product: CSARAPRTSGRAPGYEQYF.

A few counts support this clonotype. The rearrangement joins TRBV6-5 to TRBJ2-1; TRBD1 aligns across 9 bases. Germline CDR1 and CDR2: MNHEY and SVGAGI. CDR3 size: 17 residues. The ends lost 4 bases at V and 7 bases at J; junction bases unmatched: 14. Here the CDR3 reads CASSSRDRVVGRNEQFF. Here the CDR3 DNA reads TGTGCCAGCAGTTCCCGGGACAGGGTAGTCGGGAGGAATGAGCAGTTCTTC.

This clonotype was counted only a few times. V and J are TRBV2 and TRBJ1-1; possible D gene TRBD1, 6 bases. The CDR3 extends over 10 amino acids. CDR1 is SNHLY and CDR2 is FYNNEI in the germline V gene. Trimming took off 8 bases at V and 8 bases at J, with 9 bases between the two ends. DNA of the CDR3: TGTGCCAGCGTAGACAGGGAAGCTTTCTTT. Encoded protein: CASVDREAFF. The full variable domain, completed using reference TRBV2 and TRBJ1-1, is EPEVTQTPSHQVTQMGQEVILRCVPISNHLYFYWYRQILGQKVEFLVSFYNNEISEKSEIFDDQFSVERPDGSNFTLKIRSTKLEDSAMYFCASVDREAFFGQGTRLTVV.

This clonotype was observed a handful of times. This rearrangement joins TRBV28 to TRBJ1-2; 9 bases map to TRBD1. The CDR3 totals 14 residues. The V and J ends lost 7 bases and 5 bases, in that order; junction bases with no gene match: 8. The germline V gene has CDR1 MDHEN and CDR2 SYDVKM. The CDR3 is CASTGTGKLYGYTF. CDR3 in DNA: TGTGCCAGCACCGGGACAGGGAAGTTGTATGGCTACACCTTC.

This clonotype was observed many times. The rearrangement uses TRBV7-2 and TRBJ1-2, with D maybe TRBD1 (5 bases). V was pared by 1 base and J by 4 bases, with 7 bases between. This CDR3 comprises 13 residues. The V gene's germline CDR1 is SGHTA and CDR2 FQGNSA. Written as DNA, the CDR3 is TGTGCCAGCAGCTTAGGGACAAGCTATGGCTACACCTTC. The encoded protein is CASSLGTSYGYTF.

This chain uses TRBV6-6 with TRBJ2-1; 10 positions agree with TRBD2. Germline values: CDR1 MNHNY, CDR2 SVGAGI (reference sequence). The CDR3 runs to 16 residues. With V trimmed by 0 bases and J by 10 bases, 9 bases remained unmatched. This CDR3 is CASSYSNLAGVEEQFF. In DNA, the CDR3 is TGTGCCAGCAGTTACTCGAATCTAGCGGGAGTGGAGGAGCAGTTCTTC.

The J gene is TRBJ2-3, the V gene TRBV20-1; D remains ambiguous. CDR1 and CDR2 (germline): DFQATT, SNEGSKA (reference sequence). The CDR3 runs 16 residues. V shed 5 bases and J shed 0 bases, with 18 bases lying between them. CDR3 DNA: TGCAGTGCTTCTATACGTAGTTTGACTAGCACAGATACGCAGTATTTT. Protein sequence: CSASIRSLTSTDTQYF.

This clonotype was seen a handful of times. The chain recombines TRBV20-1 with TRBJ1-4; D might be TRBD1 (5 bases). CDR1 and CDR2 from the germline V gene are DFQATT and SNEGSKA (reference sequence). This CDR3 is built from 16 residues. Trimming stripped 3 bases from V and 5 bases from J, with 19 bases between. CDR3 nucleotide sequence: TGCAGTGCTAGGTCCGTTGGGGCAGTCTGGAATGAAAAACTGTTTTTT. It is translated as CSARSVGAVWNEKLFF.

Ten or more counts support this clonotype. The chain has TRBV20-1 and TRBJ1-1; 9 positions agree with TRBD1. This CDR3 is built from 14 residues. Germline V gene lookup returns CDR1 DFQATT and CDR2 SNEGSKA (reference sequence). J was trimmed by 4 bases and V by 6 bases; bases with no gene match: 9. CDR3 amino acids: CSATQQGASTEAFF. The CDR3 bases are TGCAGTGCAACCCAACAGGGGGCTAGCACTGAAGCTTTCTTT.

This clonotype was observed a few times. The V call is TRBV10-3, the J call TRBJ2-1; D possibly corresponds to TRBD2 (5 bases). The V gene lost 4 bases and the J gene lost 8 bases, with 18 bases spanning the gap. The germline gives CDR1 ENHRY, CDR2 SYGVKD. This CDR3 is 15 amino acids long. CDR3 sequence reads: CAISGRFGSRDEQFF. CDR3 DNA: TGTGCCATCAGTGGGAGGTTTGGCAGTCGAGATGAGCAGTTCTTC.

On this clonotype: At one boundary the junction diverges from the germline segment, which might be a read error. The rearrangement joins TRBV6-2 or TRBV6-3 to TRBJ2-3; D ambiguous. Per germline, CDR1 MNHEY and CDR2 SVGEGT. This CDR3 has 13 residues. The CDR3 nucleotides read TGTGCCAGCAGTTACTCGACCACAGATATGCAGTATTTT. This translates into CASSYSTTDMQYF.

This clonotype was detected a few times. The chain joins TRBV7-2 to TRBJ2-7; TRBD1 matches 8 bases. CDR3 size: 15 residues. V lost 5 bases and J lost 4; bases outside the gene matches: 10. The germline gives CDR1 SGHTA, CDR2 FQGNSA. CDR3 coding DNA: TGTGCCAGCAGCCGCCGGACAGGGCTACGGTACGAGCAGTACTTC. Amino acid sequence: CASSRRTGLRYEQYF.

The rearrangement links TRBV6-6 to TRBJ1-1; D perhaps matches TRBD1 (5 bases). This CDR3 region has 14 residues. V lost 8 bases to trimming and J lost 5 bases, with 18 bases between them. From germline, CDR1 is MNHNY and CDR2 SVGAGI (reference sequence). CDR3 sequence (DNA): TGTGCCAGCCCTAAGACAGTTGGGGGTACTGAAGCTTTCTTT. Translated: CASPKTVGGTEAFF.

In this sample, this clonotype turned up a few times. The V and J genes are TRBV7-9 and TRBJ2-1; D gene uncertain. Germline assignment: CDR1 SEHNR and CDR2 FQNEAQ (reference sequence). The CDR3 runs 11 residues. V gave up 2 bases and J gave up 8 bases, with 4 bases separating them. Here the CDR3 DNA reads TGTGCCAGCAGCTTATTTGATGAGCAGTTCTTC. The encoded protein is CASSLFDEQFF.

The chain has TRBV7-2 and TRBJ2-3, with D possibly TRBD2 on 6 matching bases. V lost 3 bases to trimming and J lost 0 bases, with 13 bases between them. CDR1 SGHTA and CDR2 FQGNSA come from the germline V gene. The length of the CDR3 is 16 residues. This CDR3 is CASSFLVGTSTDTQYF. CDR3 in DNA: TGTGCCAGCAGCTTTCTCGTGGGGACTAGCACAGATACGCAGTATTTT.

V gene TRBV6-6 combines with J gene TRBJ2-1, with 11 bases matching TRBD2. After removal of 6 bases from V and 8 bases from J, the junction contained 15 bases not matched to a gene. The germline V gene encodes CDR1 MNHNY and CDR2 SVGAGI (reference sequence). The CDR3 sequence is 17 residues long. The DNA for the CDR3 is TGTGCCAGCAGCCCTCCTTTTAGCGGGAGGGCCCGTCATGAGCAGTTCTTC. Protein: CASSPPFSGRARHEQFF.

The chain combines TRBV7-8 with TRBJ2-3; D gene unclear. The CDR3 is 12 amino acids. Germline V gene data show CDR1 as SGHVS and CDR2 as FQNEAQ. Deletions cut 2 bases from V and 4 bases from J, with 4 bases between. CDR3 DNA sequence: TGTGCCAGCAGCTTAAAACCAGATACGCAGTATTTT. Protein product: CASSLKPDTQYF.

This clonotype was seen more than once but under ten times. V and J are TRBV5-3 and TRBJ2-2; D gene unclear. TRBV5-3 counts as an open reading frame of uncertain function. CDR3 length: 15 amino acids. Trimming shortened V by 2 bases and J by 5 bases, and 13 bases separated the two germline ends. The CDR3 DNA reads as TGTGCCAGAAGCTTCGGACGGGTGTTTACCGGGGAGCTGTTTTTT. This encodes CARSFGRVFTGELFF.

The genes are TRBV2 and TRBJ2-5; D ambiguous. The length of the CDR3 is 12 residues. Germline-derived CDR1 and CDR2 are SNHLY and FYNNEI. Trimming removed 6 bases at V and 4 bases at J, with 9 bases between. The CDR3 loop is CASRDLIETQYF. Here the CDR3 DNA reads TGTGCCAGCAGAGACTTGATAGAGACCCAGTACTTC.

The V gene is TRBV12-3 or TRBV12-4, the J gene TRBJ1-2; 8 bases fit TRBD1. The CDR3 has 16 residues. V lost 5 bases, J lost 5 bases, and 13 bases stayed unmatched. The CDR3 here is CASSPPGQASFYGYTF. The DNA for the CDR3 is TGTGCCAGCAGTCCCCCGGGACAGGCGTCTTTTTATGGCTACACCTTC.

This chain uses TRBV6-5 with TRBJ2-7, with D tentatively TRBD2 (6 bases). The CDR3 contains 13 residues. Germline CDR1 is MNHEY and CDR2 is SVGAGI. The germline V and J ends were trimmed by 2 bases and 2 bases, with 7 bases remaining between them. The CDR3 nucleotides read TGTGCCAGCAGTTACGGAGGGACCTACGAGCAGTACTTC. Amino acids: CASSYGGTYEQYF.

CDR3 amino acids: CASSPASGSYNEQFF. The DNA of the CDR3 is TGTGCCAGCAGCCCAGCTAGCGGGAGTTACAATGAGCAGTTCTTC. This chain connects TRBV11-3 to TRBJ2-1; the match to TRBD2 covers 10 bases. With 5 bases clipped from V and 4 bases from J, the junction kept 5 bases outside the gene matches. The CDR3 contains 15 residues. The V gene's germline CDR1 is SGHNT and CDR2 YENEEA. Full variable domain (rest looked up from reference TRBV11-3 and TRBJ2-1): EAGVVQSPRYKIIEKKQPVAFWCNPISGHNTLYWYLQNLGQGPELLIRYENEEAVDDSQLPKDRFSAERLKGVDSTLKIQPAELGDSAVYLCASSPASGSYNEQFFGPGTRLTVL.